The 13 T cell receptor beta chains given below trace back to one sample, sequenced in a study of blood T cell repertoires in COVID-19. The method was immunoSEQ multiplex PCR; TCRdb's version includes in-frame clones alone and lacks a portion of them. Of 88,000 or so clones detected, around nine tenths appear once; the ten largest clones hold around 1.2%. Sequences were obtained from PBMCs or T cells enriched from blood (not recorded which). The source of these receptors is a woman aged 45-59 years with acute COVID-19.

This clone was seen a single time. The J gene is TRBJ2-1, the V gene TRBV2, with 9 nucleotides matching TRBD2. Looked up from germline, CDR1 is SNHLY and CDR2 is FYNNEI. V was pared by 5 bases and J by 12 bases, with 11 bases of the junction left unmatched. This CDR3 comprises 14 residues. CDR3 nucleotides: TGTGCCAGCAGTCGACAAGGGACTAGCATGTCGCAGTTCTTC. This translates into CASSRQGTSMSQFF.

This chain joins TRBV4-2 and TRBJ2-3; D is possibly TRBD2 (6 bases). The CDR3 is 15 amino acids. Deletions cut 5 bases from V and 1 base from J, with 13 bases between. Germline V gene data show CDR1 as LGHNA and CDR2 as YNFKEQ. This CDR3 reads CASSARLGGTDTQYF. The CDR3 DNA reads TGTGCCAGCAGCGCCCGACTAGGGGGCACAGATACGCAGTATTTT.

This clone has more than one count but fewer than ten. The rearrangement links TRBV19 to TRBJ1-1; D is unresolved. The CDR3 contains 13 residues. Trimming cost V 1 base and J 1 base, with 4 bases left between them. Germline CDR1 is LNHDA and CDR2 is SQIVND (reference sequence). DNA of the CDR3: TGTGCCAGTAGTATAGGACAGAACACTGAAGCTTTCTTT. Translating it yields CASSIGQNTEAFF. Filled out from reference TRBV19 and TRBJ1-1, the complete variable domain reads DGGITQSPKYLFRKEGQNVTLSCEQNLNHDAMYWYRQDPGQGLRLIYYSQIVNDFQKGDIAEGYSVSREKKESFPLTVTSAQKNPTAFYLCASSIGQNTEAFFGQGTRLTVV.

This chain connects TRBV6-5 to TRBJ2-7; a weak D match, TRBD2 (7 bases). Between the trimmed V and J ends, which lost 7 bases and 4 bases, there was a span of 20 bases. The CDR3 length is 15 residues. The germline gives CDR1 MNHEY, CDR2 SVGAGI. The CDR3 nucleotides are TGTGCCAGCACCCCCCGGGGGGCTTTGGGTTACGAGCAGTACTTC. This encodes CASTPRGALGYEQYF.

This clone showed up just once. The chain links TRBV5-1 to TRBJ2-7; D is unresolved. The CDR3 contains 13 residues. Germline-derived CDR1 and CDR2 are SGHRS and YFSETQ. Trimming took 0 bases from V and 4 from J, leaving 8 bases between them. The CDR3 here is CASSLGGMYEQYF. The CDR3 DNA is TGCGCCAGCAGCTTGGGAGGAATGTACGAGCAGTACTTC.

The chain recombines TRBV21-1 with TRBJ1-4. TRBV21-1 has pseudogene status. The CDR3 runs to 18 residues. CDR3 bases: TGTGCCACCCCCGGCTGGGGAGGGGGACGGGGACGGTGTGAAAAACTGTTTTTT. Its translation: CATPGWGGGRGRCEKLFF.

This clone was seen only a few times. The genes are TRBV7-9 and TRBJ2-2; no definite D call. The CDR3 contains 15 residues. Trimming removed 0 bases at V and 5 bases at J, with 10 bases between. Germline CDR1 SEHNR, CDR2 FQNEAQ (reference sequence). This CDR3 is CASSLAIPETGELFF. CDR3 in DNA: TGTGCCAGCAGCTTAGCCATTCCGGAGACCGGGGAGCTGTTTTTT.

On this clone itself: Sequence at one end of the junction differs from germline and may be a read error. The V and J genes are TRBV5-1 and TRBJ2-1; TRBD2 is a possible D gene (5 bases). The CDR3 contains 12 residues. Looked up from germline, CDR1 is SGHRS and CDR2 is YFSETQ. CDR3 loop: CASSLAGDTLVF. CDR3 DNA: TGCGCCAGCAGCTTGGCCGGGGATACCCTGGTCTTC.

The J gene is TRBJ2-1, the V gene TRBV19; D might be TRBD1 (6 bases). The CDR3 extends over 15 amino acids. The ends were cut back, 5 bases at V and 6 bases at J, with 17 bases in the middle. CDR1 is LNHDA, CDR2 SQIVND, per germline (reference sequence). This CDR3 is CASSGTGQGINEQFF. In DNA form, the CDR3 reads TGTGCCAGTAGTGGAACCGGGCAGGGGATCAATGAGCAGTTCTTC.

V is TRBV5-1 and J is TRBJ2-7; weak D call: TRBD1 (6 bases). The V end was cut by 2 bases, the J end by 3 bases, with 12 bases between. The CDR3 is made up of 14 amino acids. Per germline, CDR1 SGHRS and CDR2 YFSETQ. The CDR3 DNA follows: TGCGCCAGCAGCTTAATGACAGGTCACTACGAGCAGTACTTC. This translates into CASSLMTGHYEQYF.

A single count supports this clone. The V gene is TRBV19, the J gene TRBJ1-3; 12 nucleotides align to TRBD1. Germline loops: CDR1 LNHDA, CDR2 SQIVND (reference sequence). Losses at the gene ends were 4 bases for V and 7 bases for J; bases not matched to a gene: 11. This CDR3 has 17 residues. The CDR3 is CASSKSSGTGGENTIYF. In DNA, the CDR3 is TGTGCCAGTAGTAAATCATCCGGGACAGGGGGCGAGAACACCATATATTTT. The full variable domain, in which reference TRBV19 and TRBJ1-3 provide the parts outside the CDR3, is DGGITQSPKYLFRKEGQNVTLSCEQNLNHDAMYWYRQDPGQGLRLIYYSQIVNDFQKGDIAEGYSVSREKKESFPLTVTSAQKNPTAFYLCASSKSSGTGGENTIYFGEGSWLTVV.

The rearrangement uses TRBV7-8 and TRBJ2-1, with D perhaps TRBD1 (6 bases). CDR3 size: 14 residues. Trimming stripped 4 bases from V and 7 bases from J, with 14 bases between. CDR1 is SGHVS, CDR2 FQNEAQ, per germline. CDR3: CASSSYRAGNEQFF. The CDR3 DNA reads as TGTGCCAGCAGCTCGTACAGGGCCGGGAATGAGCAGTTCTTC. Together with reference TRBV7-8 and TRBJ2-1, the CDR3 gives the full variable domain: GAGVSQSPRYKVAKRGQDVALRCDPISGHVSLFWYQQALGQGPEFLTYFQNEAQLDKSGLPSDRFFAERPEGSVSTLKIQRTQQEDSAVYLCASSSYRAGNEQFFGPGTRLTVL.

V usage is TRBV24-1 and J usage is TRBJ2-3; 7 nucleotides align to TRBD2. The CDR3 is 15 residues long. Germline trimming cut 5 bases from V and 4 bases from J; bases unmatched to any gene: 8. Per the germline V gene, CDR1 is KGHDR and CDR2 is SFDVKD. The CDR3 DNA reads TGTGCCACCAGTGCGTCTAGCGGTACCCCAGATACGCAGTATTTT. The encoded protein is CATSASSGTPDTQYF.